This passage covers 20 T cell receptor beta chains from one sample sequenced in a study of cytomegalovirus exposure and HLA in healthy donors. A multiplex PCR was run with 60 Vbeta primers and 13 Jbeta primers. This table comes from immunoSEQ multiplex PCR, and its TCRdb copy is limited to in-frame clones, with some not included. The table shows around 67,000 clones, with 60% to 80% occurring only once. The sample consisted of PBMCs. The source is a woman under 40 in good health and CMV-seropositive.

The chain recombines TRBV29-1 with TRBJ2-7; 12 bases agree with TRBD2. Germline V lookup: CDR1 SQVTM, CDR2 ANQGSEA. This CDR3 spans 14 amino acids. V was pared by 7 bases and J by 5 bases, with 9 bases of the junction left unmatched. The CDR3 sequence: CSAALAGGIHEQYF. CDR3 bases: TGCAGCGCCGCACTAGCGGGAGGCATCCACGAGCAGTACTTC.

The J gene is TRBJ1-2, the V gene TRBV30; TRBD1 agrees at 9 bases. Germline CDR1 reads GTSNPN; CDR2 reads SVGIG (reference sequence). The CDR3 is 15 amino acids. With 2 bases clipped from V and 6 bases from J, the junction kept 10 bases outside the gene matches. The CDR3 sequence: CAWSTGQGRSHGYTF. Written as DNA, the CDR3 is TGTGCCTGGAGTACAGGACAGGGGCGGTCCCATGGCTACACCTTC.

This clone appeared once. The chain has TRBV5-6 and TRBJ2-6; TRBD2 is a possible D gene (5 bases). Germline V gene lookup returns CDR1 SGHDT and CDR2 YYEEEE. V lost 4 bases and J 1 base, leaving 9 bases between the germline ends. This CDR3 comprises 15 residues. The DNA of the CDR3 is TGTGCCAGCAGCCGGACTCCTTCTGGGGCCAACGTCCTGACTTTC. Translated, it gives CASSRTPSGANVLTF.

The chain has TRBV5-1 and TRBJ1-4, with 9 positions matching TRBD1. The CDR3 is 14 residues long. From germline, CDR1 is SGHRS and CDR2 YFSETQ. The V and J ends lost 4 bases and 5 bases, in that order; junction bases with no gene match: 3. In DNA form, the CDR3 reads TGCGCCAGCAGCAGGACAGGGGCAAATGAAAAACTGTTTTTT. Protein product: CASSRTGANEKLFF.

V gene TRBV30 combines with J gene TRBJ1-1, with 9 bases matching TRBD1. The CDR3 is 14 residues long. The V gene's germline CDR1 is GTSNPN and CDR2 SVGIG (reference sequence). V gave up 2 bases and J gave up 6 bases; unmatched junction bases: 7. The DNA of the CDR3 is TGTGCCTGGAGTTCACAGGGGGCTCTGGCTGAAGCTTTCTTT. It is translated as CAWSSQGALAEAFF.

The chain uses TRBV5-1 and TRBJ2-7; unclear D gene. Germline V gene sequence: CDR1 SGHRS, CDR2 YFSETQ. CDR3 length: 13 amino acids. Trimming removed 0 bases at V and 2 bases at J, with 6 bases between. The chain's CDR3 is CASSLAPTYEQYF. The CDR3 nucleotides read TGCGCCAGCAGCTTGGCCCCAACCTACGAGCAGTACTTC.

The V and J genes are TRBV2 and TRBJ2-3; 11 nucleotides match TRBD2. J gave up 0 bases and V 7 bases, and 6 bases lay outside the gene matches. Germline CDR1 SNHLY, CDR2 FYNNEI. This CDR3 region has 16 residues. The DNA for the CDR3 is TGTGCCAGCAAGAGAACTAGCGGGAGAAGCACAGATACGCAGTATTTT. Amino acid sequence: CASKRTSGRSTDTQYF.

This chain links TRBV30 with TRBJ2-7; TRBD2 might be the D (5 bases). Germline V CDR1 and CDR2: GTSNPN, SVGIG (reference sequence). V was clipped by 6 bases and J by 6 bases, with 21 bases between them. CDR3 length equals 14 residues. The CDR3 loop reads CACHAAGRKAEQYF. The CDR3 DNA follows: TGTGCCTGCCACGCCGCGGGCAGGAAAGCCGAGCAGTACTTC.

This rearrangement joins TRBV5-4 to TRBJ1-2; D unresolved. V dropped 4 bases and J dropped 8 bases, with 18 bases sitting between them. Looked up from germline, CDR1 is SGHNT and CDR2 is YYREEE (reference sequence). The CDR3 is 14 amino acids. CDR3 protein: CASSSGLFERGYTF. In DNA, the CDR3 is TGTGCCAGCAGCAGCGGGCTTTTCGAGAGAGGCTACACCTTC.

This chain connects TRBV5-4 to TRBJ2-5, with 10 bases matching TRBD2. The CDR3 has 16 residues. Germline V gives CDR1 SGHNT, CDR2 YYREEE (reference sequence). With V trimmed by 1 base and J by 5 bases, 8 bases remained unmatched. The CDR3 protein is CASSLMLAGARETQYF. CDR3 nucleotides: TGTGCCAGCAGCTTGATGCTAGCGGGAGCGCGGGAGACCCAGTACTTC.

This clone was counted only a few times. This chain connects TRBV5-1 to TRBJ2-7; D possibly corresponds to TRBD1 (6 bases). Trimming removed 3 bases from V and 2 bases from J, with 15 bases in between. The CDR3 has 15 amino acids. Germline CDR1 SGHRS, CDR2 YFSETQ. The CDR3: CASSSFGTNTYEQYF. The CDR3 DNA reads as TGCGCCAGCAGCTCCTTCGGGACAAATACCTACGAGCAGTACTTC.

The chain links TRBV7-9 to TRBJ1-2; a weak D match, TRBD1 (6 bases). V was clipped by 2 bases and J by 5 bases, with 21 bases between them. Germline V gives CDR1 SEHNR, CDR2 FQNEAQ (reference sequence). This CDR3 comprises 17 residues. CDR3 loop: CASSLYAQGGGGYGYTF. CDR3 sequence (DNA): TGTGCCAGCAGCTTATATGCCCAAGGGGGGGGCGGATATGGCTACACCTTC.

In this sample, this clone turned up a few times. The V and J genes are TRBV27 and TRBJ2-1; 11 nucleotides agree with TRBD1. V lost 6 bases, J lost 8 bases, and 6 bases stayed unmatched. The germline CDR1 and CDR2 sequences are MNHEY and SMNVEV (reference sequence). The CDR3 covers 14 residues. This chain's CDR3 is CASSQDRGRHEQFF. In DNA form, the CDR3 reads TGTGCCAGCAGCCAGGACAGGGGGCGGCATGAGCAGTTCTTC.

This clone was found once. V gene TRBV25-1 combines with J gene TRBJ2-1; tentative D call: TRBD2 (6 bases). The germline V gene has CDR1 MGHDK and CDR2 SYGVNS. V was clipped by 6 bases and J by 10 bases, with 10 bases between them. The CDR3 is 11 residues long. In nucleotides, the CDR3 is TGTGCCAGCAGGCGGGACGGGGAGCAGTTCTTC. The encoded protein is CASRRDGEQFF.

The CDR3 DNA is TGTGCCAGCAGCTTAAGTAGCGGGAAGAACTACGAGCAGTACTTC. Its translation is CASSLSSGKNYEQYF. The chain recombines TRBV7-2 with TRBJ2-7; TRBD2 matches at 8 bases. The CDR3 extends over 15 amino acids. The V gene end was trimmed by 2 bases and the J gene end by 3 bases; junction bases not matched to a gene: 6. From germline, CDR1 is SGHTA and CDR2 FQGNSA.

This chain connects TRBV30 to TRBJ1-4; D unresolved. Germline-derived CDR1 and CDR2 are GTSNPN and SVGIG (reference sequence). V shed 2 bases and J shed 4 bases, with 14 bases lying between them. The CDR3 is 15 residues long. The CDR3 region has the DNA TGTGCCTGGAGTCCCGTCGGAGTTGTTAATGAAAAACTGTTTTTT. This sequence encodes CAWSPVGVVNEKLFF. Full variable domain (outside the CDR3, taken from reference TRBV30 and TRBJ1-4): SQTIHQWPATLVQPVGSPLSLECTVEGTSNPNLYWYRQAAGRGLQLLFYSVGIGQISSEVPQNLSASRPQDRQFILSSKKLLLSDSGFYLCAWSPVGVVNEKLFFGSGTQLSVL.

This chain connects TRBV7-2 to TRBJ2-2; tentative D call: TRBD2 (6 bases). This CDR3 has 18 amino acids. V lost 5 bases to trimming and J lost 1 base, with 20 bases between them. Germline V gene data show CDR1 as SGHTA and CDR2 as FQGNSA. The CDR3 loop is CASSPRSRAGMNTGELFF. CDR3 sequence (DNA): TGTGCCAGCAGCCCCCGGTCTAGAGCGGGTATGAACACCGGGGAGCTGTTTTTT.

This chain links TRBV28 with TRBJ1-2, with 11 bases that match TRBD1. Unmatched junction bases numbered 12, after V lost 6 bases and J lost 6 bases. The CDR3 spans 16 residues. Germline CDR1 MDHEN, CDR2 SYDVKM. DNA of the CDR3: TGTGCCAGCAGGCAACTAAGGACAGGGGGCGCAAATGGCTACACCTTC. This sequence encodes CASRQLRTGGANGYTF.

This chain connects TRBV7-8 to TRBJ2-1, with TRBD2 matching over 8 bases. Germline trimming cut 3 bases from V and 6 bases from J; bases unmatched to any gene: 4. The CDR3 has 14 amino acids. Germline V CDR1 and CDR2: SGHVS, FQNEAQ. The CDR3 nucleotides are TGTGCCAGCAGCTTTTCCCGGGGGGGCAATGAGCAGTTCTTC. Translating it yields CASSFSRGGNEQFF.

The CDR3 region is CSVGEGREYYGYTF. CDR3 DNA: TGCAGCGTGGGGGAGGGTAGGGAGTACTATGGCTACACCTTC. V and J are TRBV29-1 and TRBJ1-2, with D perhaps matching TRBD1 (5 bases). V shed 6 bases and J shed 3 bases, with 17 bases lying between them. Germline CDR1 is SQVTM and CDR2 is ANQGSEA. CDR3 length: 14 residues.